This TCR beta chain derives from a study of identifying expanded T cells in peripheral blood. Trimming pared 7 bases from V and 10 bases from J, leaving 16 bases between. The CDR3 runs 12 residues. Germline-derived CDR1 and CDR2 are LNHDA and SQIVND (reference sequence). Profiling relied on immunoSEQ multiplex PCR, and the TCRdb table lists in-frame clones only, not all of them. The sample records some 75,000 clones, roughly 88% being singletons. The chain recombines TRBV19 with TRBJ1-1; D may be TRBD1 (5 bases). Material: blood. The TCR sequence derives from a person aged 18 to 75 in good health. CDR3 sequence reads: CASTRQFWRAFF. The DNA of the CDR3 is TGTGCCAGTACCAGACAGTTTTGGCGAGCTTTCTTT.